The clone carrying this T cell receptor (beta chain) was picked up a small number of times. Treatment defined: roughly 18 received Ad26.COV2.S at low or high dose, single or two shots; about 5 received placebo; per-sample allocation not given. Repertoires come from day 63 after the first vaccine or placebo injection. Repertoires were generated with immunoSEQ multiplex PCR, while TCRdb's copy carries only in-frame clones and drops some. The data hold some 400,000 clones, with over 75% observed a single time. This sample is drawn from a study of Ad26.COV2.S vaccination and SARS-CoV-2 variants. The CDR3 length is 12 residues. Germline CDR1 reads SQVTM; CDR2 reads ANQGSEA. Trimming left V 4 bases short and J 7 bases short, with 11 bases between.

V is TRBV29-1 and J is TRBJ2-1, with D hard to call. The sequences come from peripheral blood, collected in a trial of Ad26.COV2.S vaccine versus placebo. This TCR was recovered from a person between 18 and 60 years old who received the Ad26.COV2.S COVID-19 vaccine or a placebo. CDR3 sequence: CSVASNPNEQFF. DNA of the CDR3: TGCAGCGTTGCCAGTAACCCTAATGAGCAGTTCTTC.